Following are 8 T cell receptor beta chains from one sample sequenced in a study of blood T cell repertoires in COVID-19. Data came from immunoSEQ multiplex PCR; TCRdb stores just in-frame clones and leaves some out. The profile shows about 58,000 clones, 80% to 95% of them singletons. Material: peripheral blood. These receptors were taken from a man in his fifties or sixties with active COVID-19.

The chain employs TRBV18 and TRBJ2-7; no clear D. V shed 0 bases and J shed 1 base, with 7 bases lying between them. The CDR3 is made up of 14 amino acids. Germline V lookup: CDR1 KGHSH, CDR2 LQKENI. CDR3 nucleotide sequence: TGTGCCAGCTCACCACCGGCAGATTCCTACGAGCAGTACTTC. Its translation: CASSPPADSYEQYF.

This chain uses TRBV7-8 with TRBJ2-1, with 9 bases identical to TRBD2. Germline V lookup: CDR1 SGHVS, CDR2 FQNEAQ. This CDR3 is 15 amino acids long. Unmatched junction bases numbered 7, after V lost 2 bases and J lost 8 bases. CDR3 protein: CASSLRRGGADEQFF. The CDR3 coding sequence is TGTGCCAGCAGCTTACGGCGCGGGGGGGCCGATGAGCAGTTCTTC.

This rearrangement joins TRBV6-6 to TRBJ2-7; TRBD2 might be the D (6 bases). This CDR3 has 15 residues. Germline assignment: CDR1 MNHNY and CDR2 SVGAGI (reference sequence). Trimming left V 5 bases short and J 0 bases short, with 14 bases between. The CDR3 DNA sequence: TGTGCCAGCAGTGACTGGGGGGAAAGCTCCTACGAGCAGTACTTC. Residues: CASSDWGESSYEQYF.

J is TRBJ2-7 and V is TRBV7-2; D is possibly TRBD1 (6 bases). V was shortened by 5 bases and J by 3 bases, with 11 bases between the two germline ends. Germline loops: CDR1 SGHTA, CDR2 FQGNSA. This CDR3 is 13 amino acids long. In DNA form, the CDR3 reads TGTGCCAGCAGCGCCACCAGGGGCTACGAGCAGTACTTC. Encoded protein: CASSATRGYEQYF.

The table lists this clone with a count of one. The genes are TRBV7-8 and TRBJ2-7; D is undetermined. Trimming took off 5 bases at V and 0 bases at J, with 8 bases between the two ends. Germline V lookup: CDR1 SGHVS, CDR2 FQNEAQ. The CDR3 runs to 13 residues. This chain's CDR3 is CASSLSNSYEQYF. DNA for the CDR3: TGTGCCAGCAGCCTTAGTAACTCCTACGAGCAGTACTTC.

The chain joins TRBV6-2 or TRBV6-3 to TRBJ1-1; the match to TRBD1 covers 10 bases. This CDR3 contains 15 residues. The germline V gene encodes CDR1 MNHEY and CDR2 SVGEGT. V was pared by 6 bases and J by 4 bases, with 8 bases of the junction left unmatched. The DNA of the CDR3 is TGTGCCAGCAGCCTTGGGGACAGGGGAAGCACTGAAGCTTTCTTT. Translation: CASSLGDRGSTEAFF.

This chain connects TRBV6-1 to TRBJ1-3; unclear D gene. This CDR3 contains 14 residues. Per germline, CDR1 MNHNS and CDR2 SASEGT. V gave up 3 bases and J gave up 9 bases, with 15 bases separating them. CDR3 nucleotide sequence: TGTGCCAGCAGTGATGGAACGTGGGCGGGCACCATATATTTT. Translation: CASSDGTWAGTIYF.

The chain carries TRBV27 and TRBJ1-2; D not certain. The germline V gene has CDR1 MNHEY and CDR2 SMNVEV (reference sequence). Trimming took 0 bases from V and 4 from J, leaving 12 bases between them. The length of the CDR3 is 15 residues. The CDR3 reads CASSLSPGLSYGYTF. For the CDR3, the DNA is TGTGCCAGCAGTTTATCGCCGGGATTGAGCTATGGCTACACCTTC.